Presented here are 15 T cell receptor beta chains from one specimen sequenced in a study of CD4+ T cells in melanoma. Generated by immunoSEQ multiplex PCR, the TCRdb table keeps only in-frame clones and is missing some. The repertoire holds about 120,000 clones, about 92% seen once, with 2.5% to 3.5% in the top ten. The sample consisted of peripheral blood. These receptors all come from a human donor with melanoma.

The genes are TRBV29-1 and TRBJ1-4; TRBD1 matches at 7 bases. V trimming: 4 bases; J trimming: 3 bases; junction bases outside the gene matches: 5. CDR1 is SQVTM and CDR2 is ANQGSEA in the germline V gene. The CDR3 totals 14 residues. The CDR3 sequence: CSVAPTGANEKLFF. The CDR3 coding sequence is TGCAGCGTTGCCCCAACAGGGGCTAATGAAAAACTGTTTTTT.

The gene calls are TRBV27 and TRBJ2-7; 8 positions agree with TRBD1. Per the germline V gene, CDR1 is MNHEY and CDR2 is SMNVEV (reference sequence). The length of the CDR3 is 15 residues. After removal of 6 bases from V and 0 bases from J, the junction contained 7 bases not matched to a gene. This CDR3 is CASRLDRGYSYEQYF. CDR3 coding DNA: TGTGCCAGCAGGCTTGACAGGGGATACTCCTACGAGCAGTACTTC.

The chain employs TRBV6-5 and TRBJ1-4, with TRBD1 as a possible D gene (5 bases). Germline V gene lookup returns CDR1 MNHEY and CDR2 SVGAGI. The V gene lost 2 bases and the J gene lost 0 bases, with 7 bases spanning the gap. CDR3 length: 15 amino acids. CDR3 protein: CASSYGGATNEKLFF. The CDR3 DNA reads TGTGCCAGCAGTTACGGGGGGGCAACTAATGAAAAACTGTTTTTT.

The chain has TRBV5-4 and TRBJ2-2; D possibly corresponds to TRBD2 (6 bases). V was pared by 5 bases and J by 3 bases, with 17 bases between. The CDR3 has 16 amino acids. Germline V gene sequence: CDR1 SGHNT, CDR2 YYREEE (reference sequence). The CDR3 DNA sequence: TGTGCCAGCAGTTACGACTCGGGCGGGGACACCGGGGAGCTGTTTTTT. Protein product: CASSYDSGGDTGELFF.

This sequence joins TRBV5-1 and TRBJ2-1; D not certain. The CDR3 contains 14 residues. CDR1 is SGHRS and CDR2 is YFSETQ in the germline V gene. V lost 0 bases and J 7 bases, leaving 11 bases between the germline ends. DNA of the CDR3: TGCGCCAGCAGCTTGGCCCGGGCACCAAATGAGCAGTTCTTC. Translated: CASSLARAPNEQFF.

This chain links TRBV11-2 with TRBJ2-1, with 10 nucleotides matching TRBD2. J gave up 7 bases and V 5 bases, and 8 bases lay outside the gene matches. CDR1 SGHAT and CDR2 FQNNGV come from the germline V gene. This CDR3 is 15 amino acids long. CDR3 residues: CASSTTSGNKNEQFF. In DNA form, the CDR3 reads TGTGCCAGCAGCACCACTAGCGGGAATAAGAATGAGCAGTTCTTC.

This sequence joins TRBV5-6 and TRBJ2-7; TRBD2 matches 10 bases. Losses at the gene ends were 4 bases for V and 0 bases for J; bases not matched to a gene: 4. This CDR3 is 15 amino acids long. CDR1 is SGHDT and CDR2 is YYEEEE in the germline V gene. The CDR3 here is CASSASGRASYEQYF. CDR3 nucleotides: TGTGCCAGCAGCGCCAGCGGGAGGGCCTCCTACGAGCAGTACTTC.

This clone was seen a single time. CDR3 loop: CASSTPGSTDTQYF. For the CDR3, the DNA is TGTGCCAGCAGTACCCCCGGGAGCACAGATACGCAGTATTTT. The genes are TRBV28 and TRBJ2-3, with unresolved D. V dropped 5 bases and J dropped 0 bases, with 9 bases sitting between them. The CDR3 extends over 14 amino acids. Looked up from germline, CDR1 is MDHEN and CDR2 is SYDVKM.

The J gene is TRBJ2-3, the V gene TRBV7-9, with 10 bases matching TRBD1. CDR3 length: 15 residues. Trimming removed 4 bases from V and 3 bases from J; junction bases left unmatched: 4. Germline loops: CDR1 SEHNR, CDR2 FQNEAQ (reference sequence). In DNA, the CDR3 is TGTGCCAGCAGCTACGGACAGGGGGTGACAGATACGCAGTATTTT. It specifies CASSYGQGVTDTQYF.

This clone appeared once. The chain carries TRBV9 and TRBJ1-3; no definite D call. Germline assignment: CDR1 SGDLS and CDR2 YYNGEE. This CDR3 region has 14 residues. Trimming removed 0 bases from V and 0 bases from J, with 4 bases in between. This chain's CDR3 is CASSVDNSGNTIYF. The CDR3 nucleotides read TGTGCCAGCAGCGTAGATAACTCTGGAAACACCATATATTTT.

This chain joins TRBV5-1 and TRBJ2-5; 9 bases line up with TRBD1. The germline CDR1 and CDR2 sequences are SGHRS and YFSETQ. V was pared by 4 bases and J by 4 bases, with 5 bases of the junction left unmatched. The CDR3 extends over 14 amino acids. The CDR3 DNA reads TGCGCCAGCAGCCTACAGGGGGCAGGAGAGACCCAGTACTTC. It yields the protein CASSLQGAGETQYF. Based on the CDR3 plus reference TRBV5-1 and TRBJ2-5, the full variable domain is KAGVTQTPRYLIKTRGQQVTLSCSPISGHRSVSWYQQTPGQGLQFLFEYFSETQRNKGNFPGRFSGRQFSNSRSEMNVSTLELGDSALYLCASSLQGAGETQYFGPGTRLLVL.

The chain recombines TRBV27 with TRBJ1-3, with D tentatively TRBD1 (5 bases). CDR3 length: 14 amino acids. The germline V gene encodes CDR1 MNHEY and CDR2 SMNVEV (reference sequence). V was shortened by 8 bases and J by 0 bases, with 11 bases between the two germline ends. The CDR3 nucleotides are TGTGCCAGCTTGGGACTGTCCTCTGGAAACACCATATATTTT. Translating it yields CASLGLSSGNTIYF.

The chain recombines TRBV11-1 with TRBJ2-5; 14 nucleotides line up with TRBD2. From germline, CDR1 is SGHAT and CDR2 FQDESV (reference sequence). This CDR3 contains 15 residues. With 4 bases clipped from V and 4 bases from J, the junction kept 2 bases outside the gene matches. For the CDR3, the DNA is TGTGCCAGCAGCTCTGGACTAGCGGGAGGAGAGACCCAGTACTTC. This translates into CASSSGLAGGETQYF.

The chain combines TRBV6-1 with TRBJ2-3; D is undetermined. Trimming cost V 2 bases and J 2 bases, with 11 bases left between them. Germline CDR1 is MNHNS and CDR2 is SASEGT. This CDR3 spans 15 amino acids. Here the CDR3 DNA reads TGTGCCAGCAGTGAAATTTGGGTCACCACAGATACGCAGTATTTT. It is translated as CASSEIWVTTDTQYF.

The V gene is TRBV9, the J gene TRBJ1-1; D is undetermined. Germline V CDR1 and CDR2: SGDLS, YYNGEE. V dropped 3 bases and J dropped 0 bases, with 12 bases sitting between them. The CDR3 length is 15 residues. As DNA, the CDR3 is TGTGCCAGCAGCGCACAAGACGAGATGAACACTGAAGCTTTCTTT. Translation: CASSAQDEMNTEAFF.